The present TCR beta chain was sequenced within a study of T cells after yellow fever vaccination. Study-wide results and limits: Of the clonotypes, a small share occurred in both CD4 and CD8 compartments.

V lost 10 bases and J lost 0, with 12 bases in between. Per the germline V gene, CDR1 is LGHDT and CDR2 is YNNKEL (reference sequence). The CDR3 sequence is 13 residues long. This clonotype was counted ten times or more. Its antigen remains unidentified. 5'RACE template switching generated TCR cDNA, adding a universal primer site and UMIs. TCRdb analysed the 5' RACE reads with MiXCR anew, one entry per CDR3 protein. Here the sample spans more than 300,000 distinct CDR3 sequences, approximately 4.5% being singletons. This chain connects TRBV3-1 to TRBJ2-5; D possibly corresponds to TRBD2 (5 bases). This material consisted of PBMCs, taken 15 days after the yellow fever booster vaccination. This clonotype was obtained from a man between 18 and 29 years old who received the YFV17D yellow fever vaccine. CDR3 nucleotide sequence: TGTGCCACCGAGGGAACGTACCAAGAGACCCAGTACTTC. It yields the protein CATEGTYQETQYF.